The clone carrying this TCR beta chain was seen a few times. Its target is unknown. At one of its ends the junction is not consistent with the germline gene, which may arise from a read error. Genes here carry mouse names. Read sequence stops 4 residues before the CDR3 end, and the germline J gene provides the missing end. These data belong to a study of CD8+ T cells in alopecia areata. Study in general: Grafts of skin from C3H/HeJ donors aged roughly 6-12 months with spontaneous alopecia went to female C3H/HeJ mice aged roughly 7-10 weeks.

The CDR3 has 13 residues. Germline V gene lookup returns CDR1 NNHDY and CDR2 SYVADS. General study findings and limits: Higher clonality and more expanded CD8+ clones appeared in lesional than normal scalp.

Reverse transcription of extracted RNA yielded cDNA, which provided the sequencing template. Profiling relied on immunoSEQ multiplex PCR, and the TCRdb table lists in-frame clones only, not all of them. The record shows around 100,000 clones for this sample, with no singletons present. Sequencing was performed on lesional skin. The sequence derives from a C3H/HeJ mouse with alopecia areata. These mice share the MHC haplotype H2-k. This sequence joins TRBV13-3 and TRBJ2-3; tentatively, D is TRBD2 (6 bases). The CDR3 loop reads CARSLGGAETLYF. Partial CDR3 DNA: TGTGCCCGCAGCCTCGGGGGGGCAGAA.